The TCR beta chain under discussion was sequenced for a study of T cell repertoires in cytomegalovirus infection. TCRdb re-derived calls from the reads in MiXCR, one entry per CDR3 protein. The sample gives fewer than 550,000 distinct CDR3 sequences, about 17% of which show up once; 20% to 30% is in the top ten. Overall study results and limits: Adding up the frequency of public TCR beta families identified people who carried CMV plus the relevant HLA.

A note on this clonotype: Its target is unknown.

Germline lookup yields CDR1 MNHEY and CDR2 SMNVEV (reference sequence). V shed 8 bases and J 4 bases; nucleotides not matched to a gene: 7. There are 13 residues in the CDR3. J is TRBJ1-2 and V is TRBV27, with 7 bases lining up with TRBD1. The clonotype comes from a human donor in good health (CMV status not recorded). Some clones in this sample may be carry-over from other donors' samples. The sample consisted of CD8+ T cells from PBMCs. CDR3 sequence (DNA): TGTGCCAGCGGACCGGGACAGTCCTATGGCTACACCTTC. Its protein is CASGPGQSYGYTF.